Listed here are 18 T cell receptor beta chains from one sample, sequenced in a study of cytomegalovirus exposure and HLA in healthy donors. PCR used 60 Vbeta primers and 13 Jbeta primers. Sequencing used immunoSEQ multiplex PCR; TCRdb keeps in-frame clones, though not all of them. Found here are about 120,000 clones, 60% to 85% of them singletons; the top ten hold 2.5% to 3.5%. What was sequenced was PBMCs. These receptors were obtained from a middle-aged woman in good health and CMV-seropositive.

CDR3 in amino acids: CASSPDTRNTEAFF. The CDR3 DNA follows: TGTGCCAGCAGTCCGGACACGAGGAACACTGAAGCTTTCTTT. The V and J genes are TRBV7-9 and TRBJ1-1, with D tentatively TRBD1 (5 bases). Trimming removed 6 bases at V and 1 base at J, with 12 bases between. Germline V gene data show CDR1 as SEHNR and CDR2 as FQNEAQ (reference sequence). CDR3 length equals 14 residues.

This chain uses TRBV5-1 with TRBJ2-7; weak D call: TRBD1 (5 bases). Germline CDR1 SGHRS, CDR2 YFSETQ. Trimming stripped 0 bases from V and 5 bases from J, with 15 bases between. This CDR3 comprises 15 residues. The chain's CDR3 is CASSLGESAGHEQYF. The CDR3 bases are TGCGCCAGCAGCTTGGGTGAGTCGGCAGGGCACGAGCAGTACTTC.

In its sample, this clone was seen a few times. The chain recombines TRBV7-6 with TRBJ2-7, with D perhaps TRBD2 (6 bases). The V gene's germline CDR1 is SGHVS and CDR2 FNYEAQ. V lost 5 bases and J 5 bases, leaving 16 bases between the germline ends. The CDR3 covers 14 residues. CDR3 sequence reads: CASSGGAGLHEQYF. In nucleotides, the CDR3 is TGTGCCAGCAGCGGCGGGGCGGGCTTACACGAGCAGTACTTC.

The chain couples TRBV5-1 to TRBJ2-5; D is unresolved. Germline values: CDR1 SGHRS, CDR2 YFSETQ. V lost 0 bases, J lost 4 bases, and 13 bases lay in between. The CDR3 length is 15 residues. The CDR3 spells CASSLGVQVGETQYF. The DNA of the CDR3 is TGCGCCAGCAGCTTGGGAGTCCAGGTAGGAGAGACCCAGTACTTC.

The CDR3 sequence is CASSVAGAYNEQFF. The DNA for the CDR3 is TGCGCCAGCAGCGTAGCGGGGGCTTACAATGAGCAGTTCTTC. The rearrangement joins TRBV5-1 to TRBJ2-1; 9 nucleotides agree with TRBD2. In germline, CDR1 is SGHRS, CDR2 YFSETQ. CDR3 length equals 14 residues. V was pared by 4 bases and J by 4 bases, with 3 bases of the junction left unmatched.

The chain links TRBV25-1 to TRBJ1-6; 10 bases map to TRBD1. V was pared by 0 bases and J by 9 bases, with 5 bases of the junction left unmatched. Per germline, CDR1 MGHDK and CDR2 SYGVNS. This CDR3 is built from 16 residues. CDR3 nucleotides: TGTGCCAGCAGTGAATATGGGGACAGGGGTGGTTCACCCCTCCACTTT. This gives the protein CASSEYGDRGGSPLHF.

This clone was counted a few times. The chain links TRBV7-2 to TRBJ2-3; TRBD2 matches at 10 bases. The germline V gene encodes CDR1 SGHTA and CDR2 FQGNSA. J was trimmed by 4 bases and V by 4 bases; bases with no gene match: 8. This CDR3 has 16 residues. In DNA form, the CDR3 reads TGTGCCAGCAGCTCCCTTGGACTAGCGGACCCAGATACGCAGTATTTT. This encodes CASSSLGLADPDTQYF.

CDR3 in amino acids: CASSNRDGLSGGYTF. The CDR3 coding sequence is TGTGCCAGCAGTAACCGGGACGGACTATCGGGGGGCTACACCTTC. The chain uses TRBV25-1 and TRBJ1-2, with D possibly being TRBD1 (5 bases). Per germline, CDR1 MGHDK and CDR2 SYGVNS. CDR3 size: 15 residues. The V end was cut by 5 bases, the J end by 8 bases, with 21 bases between.

In this sample, this clone turned up once. The gene calls are TRBV6-5 and TRBJ2-1; TRBD1 might be the D (6 bases). The CDR3 length is 11 residues. CDR1 and CDR2 from the germline V gene are MNHEY and SVGAGI. Between the trimmed V and J ends, which lost 7 bases and 13 bases, there was a span of 14 bases. The CDR3 DNA sequence: TGTGCCAGCATGGGCCCGGGACACCAGTTCTTC. Protein sequence: CASMGPGHQFF.

The CDR3 region has the DNA TGTGCCAGCAGTGGGCCCATGTGGGCGGAGGACACTGAAGCTTTCTTT. Its translation is CASSGPMWAEDTEAFF. V and J are TRBV2 and TRBJ1-1, with D unclear. With 4 bases removed from V and 3 bases from J, the gap between germline ends came to 18 bases. From germline, CDR1 is SNHLY and CDR2 FYNNEI. This CDR3 is 16 amino acids long.

The chain uses TRBV2 and TRBJ1-2, with a tentative D call TRBD1 (5 bases). Germline-derived CDR1 and CDR2 are SNHLY and FYNNEI. The germline V and J ends were trimmed by 2 bases and 8 bases, with 12 bases remaining between them. This CDR3 is built from 13 residues. The CDR3 DNA sequence: TGTGCCAGCAGTGAAACCAGGGCCAAAGGCTACACCTTC. Translation: CASSETRAKGYTF.

The chain carries TRBV15 and TRBJ2-1; 8 nucleotides align to TRBD1. Germline lookup yields CDR1 LNHNV and CDR2 YYDKDF (reference sequence). V was clipped by 1 base and J by 7 bases; unmatched bases: 0. The CDR3 extends over 13 amino acids. CDR3 sequence (DNA): TGTGCCACCAGCAGAGGGACAGGGAATGAGCAGTTCTTC. It is translated as CATSRGTGNEQFF.

The CDR3 DNA is TGCGCCAGCAGTTTTGTGGGCCAGGGGGCTTTGGGCTACACCTTC. Its translation: CASSFVGQGALGYTF. The V gene is TRBV5-1, the J gene TRBJ1-2; 8 nucleotides line up with TRBD1. In germline, CDR1 is SGHRS, CDR2 YFSETQ. The CDR3 has 15 residues. J was trimmed by 8 bases and V by 5 bases; bases with no gene match: 14.

The chain employs TRBV27 and TRBJ2-1; 13 nucleotides match TRBD2. V gave up 2 bases and J gave up 15 bases; unmatched junction bases: 7. The V gene's germline CDR1 is MNHEY and CDR2 SMNVEV (reference sequence). The CDR3 loop spans 14 amino acids. CDR3 residues: CASSLGGLAGRWFF. CDR3 bases: TGTGCCAGCAGTTTAGGGGGACTAGCGGGGAGGTGGTTCTTC.

V is TRBV14 and J is TRBJ2-5, with TRBD1 matching 7 bases. Near its end, the DNA agrees better with TRBJ2-7, so the J call may be wrong. CDR1 and CDR2 (germline): SGHDN, FVKESK. The CDR3 is 15 residues long. The CDR3 is CASSQAAGGTYEQYF. The CDR3 DNA is TGTGCCAGCAGCCAAGCGGCAGGGGGAACCTACGAGCAGTACTTC.

The J gene is TRBJ2-5, the V gene TRBV30, with 10 bases matching TRBD1. Trimming took 1 base from V and 2 from J; bases not matched to a gene: 10. CDR3 length: 17 residues. Germline lookup yields CDR1 GTSNPN and CDR2 SVGIG (reference sequence). The CDR3 sequence is CAWSDGSGQGGQETQYF. For the CDR3, the DNA is TGTGCCTGGAGTGACGGGAGCGGACAGGGGGGTCAAGAGACCCAGTACTTC.

The chain couples TRBV10-3 to TRBJ2-7; 8 nucleotides match TRBD1. Germline CDR1 is ENHRY and CDR2 is SYGVKD. This CDR3 has 14 amino acids. After removal of 10 bases from V and 6 bases from J, the junction contained 14 bases not matched to a gene. CDR3 region: CATTRDFTGGEQYF. CDR3 DNA sequence: TGTGCCACCACCCGGGACTTTACAGGGGGCGAGCAGTACTTC.

The chain joins TRBV10-3 to TRBJ1-2; the D gene is possibly TRBD1 (6 bases). CDR3 length equals 13 residues. The germline CDR1 and CDR2 sequences are ENHRY and SYGVKD. V lost 4 bases and J lost 6, with 12 bases in between. CDR3 DNA sequence: TGTGCCATCAGTGTATCAAACAGGGATGGCTACACCTTC. Its translation: CAISVSNRDGYTF.